A selection of T cell receptor beta chains follows, all from one sample in a study of patients and donors after allogeneic stem cell transplantation. TCRdb reanalysed the RT-PCR reads using MiXCR and keeps one entry per CDR3 protein. The table has tens of thousands of distinct CDR3 sequences, 4% to 5% seen once; the top ten hold about 2.8%. Source material: blood, either unsorted or a sorted T cell fraction (not recorded which). The receptors were sampled from a human donor who was either an allogeneic HSCT recipient or a stem cell or donor lymphocyte infusion donor (not recorded which). It is not recorded whose cells these are; they may come from a transplant donor. Each CDR3 is given with its conserved first and last residue. The D gene is left open where the match is weak. Size values are once, few and many counts, or a class for expanded clones, and some rows have none.

v_call,d_call,clone_size,j_call,cdr3_nt,cdr3_aa
TRBV7-9,TRBD1,many,TRBJ1-2,TGTGCCAGCAAAGGGAGGACAGGGCGTGGGAGCTACACCTTC,CASKGRTGRGSYTF
TRBV2,TRBD1,many,TRBJ1-1,TGTGCCAGCAGTGGGACAGGGGAAAAGAACACTGAAGCTTTCTTT,CASSGTGEKNTEAFF
TRBV4-2,NA,many,TRBJ2-7,TGTGCCAGCAGCCAAGCGGGGACGGTCGAGCAGTACTTC,CASSQAGTVEQYF
TRBV28,NA,many,TRBJ2-3,TGTGCCAGCAGCCTCGAGACGAGTACGCAGTATTTT,CASSLETSTQYF
TRBV5-4,TRBD1,many,TRBJ2-4,TGTGCCAGCAGACCCGACAGGGCCCAAAACATTCAGTACTTC,CASRPDRAQNIQYF
TRBV7-6,NA,few,TRBJ1-3,TGTGCCAGCAGCCGAGGACGGAACTCTGGAAACACCATATATTTT,CASSRGRNSGNTIYF
TRBV20-1,NA,NA,TRBJ1-6,TGCAGTGCTAGTAGACAGGATAATTCACGCCTCCACTTT,CSASRQDNSRLHF
TRBV10-1,TRBD2,NA,TRBJ2-1,TGCGCCAGCAGTGACGGGGGGGGCTACAATGAGCAGTTCTTC,CASSDGGGYNEQFF
TRBV10-3,NA,many,TRBJ1-6,TGTGCCATCAGTGAGTCTGCGGGGAGCGATTCACCCCTCCACTTT,CAISESAGSDSPLHF
TRBV24-1,NA,NA,TRBJ2-3,TGTGCCACCAGTGATCCCTCCGGAGGGCCAGAAGATACGCAGTATTTT,CATSDPSGGPEDTQYF
TRBV18,NA,few,TRBJ2-3,TGTGCCAGCTCACCACGGACGGGTATAGGCAGCACAGATACGCAGTATTTT,CASSPRTGIGSTDTQYF
TRBV7-2,TRBD1,many,TRBJ2-1,TGTGCCAGCAGCCGGACAGGGGGCAATGAGCAGTTCTTC,CASSRTGGNEQFF
TRBV5-1,NA,many,TRBJ1-6,TGCGCCAGCGGATTGGTTCAGAATTCACCCCTCCACTTT,CASGLVQNSPLHF
TRBV20-1,NA,many,TRBJ2-4,TGCAGTGCTAGACCCCTCCAAAGGGAGGAGTACTTC,CSARPLQREEYF
TRBV4-2,NA,NA,TRBJ1-5,TGTGCCAGCGGCCAAGATAAAATCCAGCCCCAGCATTTT,CASGQDKIQPQHF
TRBV12-3/TRBV12-4,NA,NA,TRBJ2-1,TGTGCCACCGCCAACGACTACACCGACAATGAGCAGTTCTTC,CATANDYTDNEQFF
TRBV24-1,NA,many,TRBJ2-3,TGTGCCACGTCTGGCGGGGGCAGCACAGATACGCAGTATTTT,CATSGGGSTDTQYF
TRBV7-3,NA,many,TRBJ1-1,TGTGCCAGCAGCTTAACGGGACCGTCGAACACTGAAGCTTTCTTT,CASSLTGPSNTEAFF
TRBV28,TRBD2,many,TRBJ2-7,TGTGCCAGCACCTTAGGACTAGCGGGGGCCTCCTACGAGCAGTACTTC,CASTLGLAGASYEQYF
TRBV10-2,TRBD2,many,TRBJ2-4,TGCGCCAGCAGGAAACCCCTAGCGGGAGGTGTTTACATTCAGTACTTC,CASRKPLAGGVYIQYF
TRBV19,NA,NA,TRBJ1-2,TGTGCCAGTAGTTCTTCCGGGACCGATACTAACTATGGCTACACCTTC,CASSSSGTDTNYGYTF
TRBV20-1,TRBD1,many,TRBJ1-2,TGCAGTGCTAGAGCCGCCGACAGGGACCTCTATGGCTACACCTTC,CSARAADRDLYGYTF
TRBV3-1,NA,many,TRBJ1-1,TGTGCCAGCAGCCAAGAGGGGGCGAGAGCTTTCTTT,CASSQEGARAFF
TRBV9,TRBD1,NA,TRBJ2-1,TGTGCCAGCAGCGCACAGGGGGCGTCCTACAATGAGCAGTTCTTC,CASSAQGASYNEQFF
TRBV5-4,TRBD1,many,TRBJ1-3,TGTGCCAGCAGCTTGGCCGGGACAGCTGGAAACACCATATATTTT,CASSLAGTAGNTIYF
TRBV4-1,TRBD1,many,TRBJ2-4,TGCGCCAGCAGCCAAACCCCTACAGGGGTGAGTGGAGACATTCAGTACTTC,CASSQTPTGVSGDIQYF
TRBV2,NA,many,TRBJ1-2,TGTGCCAGCGAATTAAATTGGGGATTCGGCTACACCTTC,CASELNWGFGYTF
TRBV4-1,NA,NA,TRBJ2-4,TGCGCCAGCAGCCAATTAAACCTAGCCAAAAACATTCAGTACTTC,CASSQLNLAKNIQYF
TRBV12-3/TRBV12-4,NA,medium-sized,TRBJ2-1,TGTGCCAGCAGTTTTATTTCCTTCGGCAATGAGCAGTTCTTC,CASSFISFGNEQFF
TRBV4-1,NA,many,TRBJ2-1,TGCGCCAGCAGCCAAATTTTGTCTACCGGGACCCGGACCTACAATGAGCAGTTCTTC,CASSQILSTGTRTYNEQFF
TRBV4-2,TRBD1,few,TRBJ2-2,TGTGCCAGCAGCCTGATATGGGGAGGTACCGGGACAGGGGGCACCGGGGAGCTGTTTTTT,CASSLIWGGTGTGGTGELFF
TRBV20-1,NA,many,TRBJ1-1,TGCAGTGCCGCCCTTCTGGGCTTGGGAGGAGGTAACACTGAAGCTTTCTTT,CSAALLGLGGGNTEAFF
TRBV3-1,TRBD1,many,TRBJ2-1,TGTGCCAGCAGCCGACAGGGGGTACGGGAGCAGTTCTTC,CASSRQGVREQFF
TRBV29-1,NA,many,TRBJ2-3,TGCAGCGTTGATTTAGGGACCCTTGGACCAGATACGCAGTATTTT,CSVDLGTLGPDTQYF
TRBV27,NA,NA,TRBJ1-5,TGTGCCAGCAGCCCTAGGGGTACCAATCAGCCCCAGCATTTT,CASSPRGTNQPQHF
TRBV5-1,NA,many,TRBJ1-4,TGCGCCAGCAGCTTGTTACCCGGCGAGGATGAAAAACTGTTTTTT,CASSLLPGEDEKLFF
TRBV6-1,TRBD1,many,TRBJ1-2,TGTGCCAGCAGTCCCACCGGACAGGGGAGAGGCGGCTACACCTTC,CASSPTGQGRGGYTF
TRBV6-2/TRBV6-3,NA,many,TRBJ1-1,TGTGCCAGCAGTTACAGGTCCGGCAGATTTGAAGCTTTCTTT,CASSYRSGRFEAFF
TRBV20-1,NA,many,TRBJ1-4,TGCAGTGCCCGAATCTCGACTAATGAAAAACTGTTTTTT,CSARISTNEKLFF
TRBV2,TRBD1,many,TRBJ1-2,TGTGCCAGCAGCCCCGACAGGGGATCCTATGGCTACACCTTC,CASSPDRGSYGYTF
TRBV2,TRBD2,many,TRBJ2-5,TGTGCCAGCAGCCGGCTAGCGGGCACCCAAGAGACCCAGTACTTC,CASSRLAGTQETQYF
TRBV7-7,TRBD2,few,TRBJ2-5,TGTGCCAGCAGCCCTAGAGGACTAGTAGGGACCCAGTACTTC,CASSPRGLVGTQYF
TRBV4-1,TRBD2,few,TRBJ2-3,TGCGCCAGCAGCCAAGTGGCTAGCGGGGGCTCGAGCACAGATACGCAGTATTTT,CASSQVASGGSSTDTQYF
TRBV9,NA,many,TRBJ2-1,TGTGCCAGCTCCGACTGGGGGAGAGGTGAGCAGTTCTTC,CASSDWGRGEQFF
TRBV7-7,TRBD1,many,TRBJ2-7,TGTGCTAGCAGCTTACGGACAGGGGGATTCTACGAGCAGTACTTC,CASSLRTGGFYEQYF
TRBV20-1,NA,NA,TRBJ1-1,TGCAGTGCGCGGACAGAAGGTCCGAACACTGAAGCTTTCTTT,CSARTEGPNTEAFF
TRBV12-3/TRBV12-4,TRBD2,many,TRBJ2-7,TGTGCCAGCAGTGCGGGACTAGCGGGAGACGAGCAGTACTTC,CASSAGLAGDEQYF
TRBV12-3/TRBV12-4,NA,few,TRBJ2-7,TGTGCCAGCAGTTTAGCGGGGGGTTACGAGCAGTACTTC,CASSLAGGYEQYF
TRBV30,NA,NA,TRBJ2-1,TGTGCCTGGAAAACGGGACGGATAAACAATGAGCAGTTCTTC,CAWKTGRINNEQFF
TRBV7-3,TRBD2,many,TRBJ2-3,TGTGCCAGCAGCTCGACTAGCGGGGCAAATACGCAGTATTTT,CASSSTSGANTQYF
TRBV4-1,TRBD2,NA,TRBJ2-7,TGCGCCAGCAGCCCCCGGCCCCTAGCGGGGGGGGGCGAGCAGTACTTC,CASSPRPLAGGGEQYF
TRBV19,NA,many,TRBJ2-7,TGTGCCAGGCGGGACGGATCCACCTACGAGCAGTACTTC,CARRDGSTYEQYF
TRBV10-3,NA,many,TRBJ1-2,TGTGCCATCAGTGGCCCCCGGGGAGGGGCTAACTATGGCTACACCTTC,CAISGPRGGANYGYTF